This TCR beta chain emerged from a study of OX40 agonist ivuxolimab in advanced cancers. Study at large: The study enrolled dose-escalation patients with hepatocellular carcinoma, melanoma, renal cell or head and neck cancer.

Assay used: immunoSEQ multiplex PCR; TCRdb lists only in-frame clones, some missing. The profile shows about 76,000 clones, roughly 85% of them singletons. Cycle 7 day 1, cycle 4 day 1, and baseline were the timepoints at which blood was sampled. Concerning this clone itself: What it binds is unknown.

The V segment lost 6 bases and the J segment 4 bases; nucleotides outside the gene matches: 8. This CDR3 spans 14 amino acids. Per the germline V gene, CDR1 is SQVTM and CDR2 is ANQGSEA. Broader study findings: Among patients with partial responses at 0.1-3.0 mg/kg, clonal expansion was among the lowest.

The chain recombines TRBV29-1 with TRBJ2-2, with 7 nucleotides matching TRBD2. Sequenced material: CD4+ or CD8+ T cells sorted from blood, taken in a trial of the OX40 agonist ivuxolimab. The receptor comes from an adult with an advanced solid tumor such as melanoma, head and neck, liver or kidney cancer. The CDR3 nucleotides are TGCAGCGTCCGGGGCGGGGGTGGCACCGGGGAGCTGTTTTTT. Amino acids: CSVRGGGGTGELFF.